This T cell receptor (beta chain) was recorded in a study of cytomegalovirus exposure and HLA in healthy donors. This clone was detected only once. Its specificity is unknown. At sampling all donors were nominally healthy, likely with unrecorded immune exposures. Study results and caveats: Data from an earlier analysis indicated that most TCR beta V segments were productive either about 87% or about 30% of the time. A later analysis showed TCR association rates differing by HLA locus, peaking at DRB1 and lowest at HLA-C. Later findings reportedly placed an Asian-associated ancestry cluster below the approximately 700-donor mean for N-insertions.

Use of 60 Vbeta and 13 Jbeta primers characterized the PCR. Measured with immunoSEQ multiplex PCR; TCRdb has only the in-frame clones, and not every one. Altogether hundreds of thousands of clones are present, around four fifths being singletons, with the ten largest covering approximately 0.5%. CDR1 and CDR2 from the germline V gene are GTSNPN and SVGIG (reference sequence). Trimming cost V 0 bases and J 2 bases, with 10 bases left between them. This CDR3 contains 15 residues. The sample comprised PBMCs. The rearrangement joins TRBV30 to TRBJ1-4; D is perhaps TRBD1 (6 bases). The TCR was taken from a woman aged 40 to 49 in good health and CMV-seronegative. The CDR3: CAWSVVRGTNEKLFF. CDR3 sequence (DNA): TGTGCCTGGAGTGTCGTCAGGGGTACTAATGAAAAACTGTTTTTT.